This TCR beta chain emerged from a study of CXCR3-negative and CXCR3-positive naive CD8 T cells. Findings and caveats of the study: Compared with CXCR3-negative naive cells, CXCR3-positive naive cells showed more hydrophobic TRB CDR3s.

Concerning this clonotype itself: Its specificity is unknown.

Germline loops: CDR1 SEHNR, CDR2 FQNEAQ (reference sequence). This CDR3 is built from 13 residues. cDNA libraries for TRB were generated by 5' RACE incorporating UMI labels. Each CDR3 protein gets one entry in TCRdb, which reprocessed the 5' RACE reads and gives no DNA. The sample's table shows 85,000 to 90,000 distinct CDR3 sequences. This TCR was recovered from a human donor in good health. Some clones in this sample may be carry-over from other donors' samples. The chain is built from TRBV7-9 and TRBJ2-7. The specimen sequenced was naive CXCR3+ CD8+ T cells from blood. Subset: CD45RO-CCR7+CD27+CD95- naive CD8+ T cells expressing CXCR3 (TNR3+). The CDR3 loop is CASSWGGAYEQYF. Together with reference TRBV7-9 and TRBJ2-7, the CDR3 gives the full variable domain: DTGVSQNPRHKITKRGQNVTFRCDPISEHNRLYWYRQTLGQGPEFLTYFQNEAQLEKSRLLSDRFSAERPKGSFSTLEIQRTEQGDSAMYLCASSWGGAYEQYFGPGTRLTVT.